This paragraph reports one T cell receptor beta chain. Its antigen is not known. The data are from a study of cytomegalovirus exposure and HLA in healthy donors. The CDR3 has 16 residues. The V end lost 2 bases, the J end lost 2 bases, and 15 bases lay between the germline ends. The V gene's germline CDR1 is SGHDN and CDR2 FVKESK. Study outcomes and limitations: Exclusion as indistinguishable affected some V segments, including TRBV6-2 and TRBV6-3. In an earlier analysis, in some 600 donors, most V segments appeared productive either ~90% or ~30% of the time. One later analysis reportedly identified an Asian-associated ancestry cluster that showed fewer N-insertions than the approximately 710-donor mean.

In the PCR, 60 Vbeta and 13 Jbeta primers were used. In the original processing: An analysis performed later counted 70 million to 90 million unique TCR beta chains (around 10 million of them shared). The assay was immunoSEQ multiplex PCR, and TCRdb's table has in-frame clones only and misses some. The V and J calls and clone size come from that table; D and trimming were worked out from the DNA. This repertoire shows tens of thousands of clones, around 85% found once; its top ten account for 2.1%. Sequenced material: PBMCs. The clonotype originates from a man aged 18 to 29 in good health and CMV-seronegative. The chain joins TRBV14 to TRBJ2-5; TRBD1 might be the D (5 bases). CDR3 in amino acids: CASSQIGASRQETQYF. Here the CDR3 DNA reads TGTGCCAGCAGCCAAATAGGGGCCTCGCGGCAAGAGACCCAGTACTTC.